The 11 T cell receptor beta chains presented below share a single source sample, sequenced in a study of T cell changes during pregnancy in multiple sclerosis. Clones were read by immunoSEQ multiplex PCR, and TCRdb kept only the in-frame ones, dropping some. Seen here are 40,000 or so clones, roughly 91% observed once, and the top ten hold roughly 6.1%. The starting material was CD8+ T cells from peripheral blood mononuclear cells, obtained in the second trimester of pregnancy. The receptors originated from a female donor with multiple sclerosis, enrolled in a pregnancy study.

This clone was observed a single time. This rearrangement joins TRBV18 to TRBJ2-1, with TRBD1 as a possible D gene (6 bases). Germline V gene sequence: CDR1 KGHSH, CDR2 LQKENI. This CDR3 has 14 amino acids. The V gene lost 1 base and the J gene lost 5 bases, with 9 bases spanning the gap. This CDR3 is CASSPQGDHNEQFF. In DNA, the CDR3 is TGTGCCAGCTCACCACAGGGGGATCACAATGAGCAGTTCTTC.

This chain joins TRBV27 and TRBJ1-5, with TRBD1 matching 7 bases. CDR1 is MNHEY and CDR2 is SMNVEV in the germline V gene (reference sequence). Trimming removed 8 bases from V and 5 bases from J; junction bases left unmatched: 18. The CDR3 totals 17 residues. Written as DNA, the CDR3 is TGTGCCAGCGGCTTGAGGTCTGGGACAGCCTCATATCAGCCCCAGCATTTT. It specifies CASGLRSGTASYQPQHF.

This rearrangement joins TRBV7-9 to TRBJ1-4; 7 nucleotides agree with TRBD1. CDR1 and CDR2 (germline): SEHNR, FQNEAQ (reference sequence). This CDR3 comprises 18 residues. V lost 5 bases and J lost 5; bases outside the gene matches: 17. The CDR3 DNA reads TGTGCCAGCAGCCACGGAGGGGGCGGCAATATGGCGAATGAAAAACTGTTTTTT. Its translation: CASSHGGGGNMANEKLFF.

This clone has only a few counts. The genes are TRBV7-3 and TRBJ2-7; 8 bases fit TRBD2. The junction had 4 bases not matched to a gene; V was cut back by 2 bases and J by 1 base. The CDR3 has 15 residues. The germline V gene has CDR1 SGHTA and CDR2 FQGTGA. The CDR3 coding sequence is TGTGCCAGCAGCTTATCCGGGGGGGAATCCTACGAGCAGTACTTC. It is translated as CASSLSGGESYEQYF.

The CDR3 nucleotides are TGTGCCAGCAGTTTATCGGGGGACTCGAATTCACCCCTCCACTTT. Translation: CASSLSGDSNSPLHF. This chain connects TRBV27 to TRBJ1-6, with a possible D match to TRBD1 (5 bases). This CDR3 has 15 residues. The V gene lost 0 bases and the J gene lost 7 bases, with 10 bases spanning the gap. The germline V gene encodes CDR1 MNHEY and CDR2 SMNVEV (reference sequence).

This clone was observed a handful of times. This rearrangement joins TRBV2 to TRBJ1-3; the D gene is possibly TRBD1 (6 bases). Germline loops: CDR1 SNHLY, CDR2 FYNNEI. V lost 9 bases, J lost 0 bases, and 12 bases lay in between. CDR3 size: 14 residues. This CDR3 reads CARSTGDSGNTIYF. The CDR3 region has the DNA TGTGCCAGGTCGACAGGAGACTCTGGAAACACCATATATTTT.

CDR3 in amino acids: CASSDLPFDTPYSNQPQHF. DNA of the CDR3: TGTGCCAGCAGTGATCTGCCCTTCGATACGCCCTATAGCAATCAGCCCCAGCATTTT. This rearrangement joins TRBV6-1 to TRBJ1-5; D is unclear. V lost 3 bases, J lost 0 bases, and 21 bases lay in between. Per germline, CDR1 MNHNS and CDR2 SASEGT. This CDR3 has 19 residues.

The V gene is TRBV6-1, the J gene TRBJ2-3; D is ambiguous. The CDR3 length is 15 residues. With 6 bases removed from V and 0 bases from J, the gap between germline ends came to 13 bases. Looked up from germline, CDR1 is MNHNS and CDR2 is SASEGT. The CDR3 nucleotides read TGTGCCAGCAGACGAAGGTCCGGGAGCACAGATACGCAGTATTTT. Translating gives CASRRRSGSTDTQYF.

Of note for this clone: Other DNA sequences in this specimen translate into the identical CDR3. CDR3 in amino acids: CASSPTETYEQYF. CDR3 sequence (DNA): TGTGCCAGCAGCCCGACGGAGACCTACGAGCAGTACTTC. The chain recombines TRBV27 with TRBJ2-7; no clear D. Germline CDR1 reads MNHEY; CDR2 reads SMNVEV (reference sequence). The germline V and J ends were trimmed by 6 bases and 2 bases, with 11 bases remaining between them. The CDR3 is 13 amino acids.

The chain uses TRBV7-6 and TRBJ1-4, with TRBD1 identical over 7 bases. The V gene end was trimmed by 1 base and the J gene end by 8 bases; junction bases not matched to a gene: 7. CDR3 length: 15 residues. Germline V gene lookup returns CDR1 SGHVS and CDR2 FNYEAQ. The CDR3 nucleotides read TGTGCCAGCAGCTTAGAAGGACAGGATGGGGAAAAACTGTTTTTT. Its translation is CASSLEGQDGEKLFF.

The chain employs TRBV16 and TRBJ1-1; 8 nucleotides match TRBD1. The CDR3 contains 13 residues. Trimming at V came to 3 bases and at J to 5 bases, leaving 2 bases not matched to a gene. Germline CDR1 is KGHSY and CDR2 is FQNENV. This CDR3 is CASSHQGATEAFF. The CDR3 nucleotides are TGTGCCAGCAGCCACCAGGGGGCAACTGAAGCTTTCTTT.